This is a list of T cell receptor beta chains from one sample in a study of radiotherapy plus CTLA-4 blockade in lung cancer. TCRdb's table, derived via immunoSEQ multiplex PCR, lists solely in-frame clones and lacks some. The sample shows about 49,000 clones, more than 75% of them seen only once. The sequencing here drew on peripheral blood, taken from a patient treated with radiotherapy plus ipilimumab. These receptor sequences come from a human donor with non-small cell lung cancer whose response to radiotherapy plus ipilimumab could not be evaluated. The CDR3 runs from the conserved cysteine through the conserved F or W. Each record gives: CDR3 DNA, CDR3 protein, clone size, D gene, V gene, J gene. The D gene is left open where the match is weak. Not all rows give a size; the values are once, few, many and, for expanded clones, a class.

cdr3_nt: TGTGCCAGCAGCTTAACTGGGGGGGACAAAGGGGAATTCCCAGATACGCAGTATTTT
cdr3_aa: CASSLTGGDKGEFPDTQYF
clone_size: -
d_call: -
v_call: TRBV7-9
j_call: TRBJ2-3

cdr3_nt: TGTGCCAGCAGCTTAAACAGGGACCAAGAGACCCAGTACTTC
cdr3_aa: CASSLNRDQETQYF
clone_size: -
d_call: -
v_call: TRBV7-2
j_call: TRBJ2-5

cdr3_nt: TGTGCCAGCAGCGAGCCCCCCGACCTCTCCCCGGGGAAGGGCAATGAGCAGTTCTTC
cdr3_aa: CASSEPPDLSPGKGNEQFF
clone_size: -
d_call: -
v_call: TRBV9
j_call: TRBJ2-1

cdr3_nt: TGTGCCACCAGCAGAGATACTGGACAGTTGGGATTAGTAAAACTGTTTTTT
cdr3_aa: CATSRDTGQLGLVKLFF
clone_size: -
d_call: -
v_call: TRBV15
j_call: TRBJ1-4

cdr3_nt: TGTGCCAGCAGTCTTCCGGGTCCGAAACTGTTTTTT
cdr3_aa: CASSLPGPKLFF
clone_size: -
d_call: -
v_call: TRBV28
j_call: TRBJ1-4

cdr3_nt: TGCAGCGTTGTGACTAGCGGAACCTACGAGCAGTACTTC
cdr3_aa: CSVVTSGTYEQYF
clone_size: few
d_call: TRBD2
v_call: TRBV29-1
j_call: TRBJ2-7

cdr3_nt: TGCGCCAGCAGATCGGTGGACAGTAGTAACTATGGCTACACCTTC
cdr3_aa: CASRSVDSSNYGYTF
clone_size: -
d_call: -
v_call: TRBV4-3
j_call: TRBJ1-2

cdr3_nt: TGTGCCAGCAGTGCCTCCTCCCATGAGCAGTTCTTC
cdr3_aa: CASSASSHEQFF
clone_size: -
d_call: -
v_call: TRBV25-1
j_call: TRBJ2-1

cdr3_nt: TGTGCCAGCAGTTTATATAGAATGGGACTAGCGGGGTCCACAGATACGCAGTATTTT
cdr3_aa: CASSLYRMGLAGSTDTQYF
clone_size: -
d_call: TRBD2
v_call: TRBV28
j_call: TRBJ2-3

cdr3_nt: TGCGCCAGCAGCTTGGAAGACGGGAGGGGGGAGACCCAGTACTTC
cdr3_aa: CASSLEDGRGETQYF
clone_size: -
d_call: TRBD2
v_call: TRBV5-1
j_call: TRBJ2-5

cdr3_nt: TGTGCCAGCAGCTTAGCTCTTGGCAGGCCAGAGACCCAGTACTTC
cdr3_aa: CASSLALGRPETQYF
clone_size: -
d_call: -
v_call: TRBV7-2
j_call: TRBJ2-5